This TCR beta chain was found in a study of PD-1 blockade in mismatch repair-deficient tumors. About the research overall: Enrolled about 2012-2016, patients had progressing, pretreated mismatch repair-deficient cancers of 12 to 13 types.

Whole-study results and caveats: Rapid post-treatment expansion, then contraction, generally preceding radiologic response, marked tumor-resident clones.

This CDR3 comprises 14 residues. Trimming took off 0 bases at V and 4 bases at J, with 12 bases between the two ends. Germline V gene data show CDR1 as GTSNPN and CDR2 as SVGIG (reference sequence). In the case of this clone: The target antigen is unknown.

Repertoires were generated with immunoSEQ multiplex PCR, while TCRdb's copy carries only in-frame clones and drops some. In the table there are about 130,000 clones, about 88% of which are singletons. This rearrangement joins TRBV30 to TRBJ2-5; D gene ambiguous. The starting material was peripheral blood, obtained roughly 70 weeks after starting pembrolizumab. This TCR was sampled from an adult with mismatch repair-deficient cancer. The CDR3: CAWSVSGILETQYF. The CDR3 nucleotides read TGTGCCTGGAGTGTCTCAGGAATATTAGAGACCCAGTACTTC.